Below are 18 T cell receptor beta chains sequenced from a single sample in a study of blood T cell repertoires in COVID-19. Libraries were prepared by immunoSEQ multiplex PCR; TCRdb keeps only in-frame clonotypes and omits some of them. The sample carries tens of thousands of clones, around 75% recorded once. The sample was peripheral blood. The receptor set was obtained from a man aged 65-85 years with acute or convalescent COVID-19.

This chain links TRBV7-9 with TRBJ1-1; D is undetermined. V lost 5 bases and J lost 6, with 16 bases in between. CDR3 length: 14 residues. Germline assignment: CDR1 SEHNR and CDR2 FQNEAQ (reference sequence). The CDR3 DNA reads TGTGCCAGCAGCCCTACCGAGAGGGTCGCTGAAGCTTTCTTT. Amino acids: CASSPTERVAEAFF.

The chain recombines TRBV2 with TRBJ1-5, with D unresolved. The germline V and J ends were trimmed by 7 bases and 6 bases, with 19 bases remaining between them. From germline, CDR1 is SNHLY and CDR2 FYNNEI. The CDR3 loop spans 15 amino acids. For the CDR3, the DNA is TGTGCCAGCACCGCTTCCCACTCTGGGCGTCAGCCCCAGCATTTT. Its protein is CASTASHSGRQPQHF.

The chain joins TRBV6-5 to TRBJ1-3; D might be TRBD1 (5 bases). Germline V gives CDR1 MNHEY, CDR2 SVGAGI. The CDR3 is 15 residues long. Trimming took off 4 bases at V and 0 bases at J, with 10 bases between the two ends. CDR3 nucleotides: TGTGCCAGCAGTTCCCAGGGTTTCTCTGGAAACACCATATATTTT. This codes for CASSSQGFSGNTIYF.

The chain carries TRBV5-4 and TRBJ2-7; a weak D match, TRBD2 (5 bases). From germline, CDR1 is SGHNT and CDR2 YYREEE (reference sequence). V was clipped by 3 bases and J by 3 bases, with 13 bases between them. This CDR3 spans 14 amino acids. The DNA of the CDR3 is TGTGCCAGCAGCTCGGCCGGCGGAGGCTACGAGCAGTACTTC. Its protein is CASSSAGGGYEQYF.

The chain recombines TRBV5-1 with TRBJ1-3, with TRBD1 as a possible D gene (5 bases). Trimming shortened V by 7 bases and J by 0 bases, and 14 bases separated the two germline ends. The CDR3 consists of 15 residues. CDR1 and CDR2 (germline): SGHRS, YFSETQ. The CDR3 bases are TGCGCCAGCTCGAGGACGGGGGACTCTGGAAACACCATATATTTT. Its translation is CASSRTGDSGNTIYF.

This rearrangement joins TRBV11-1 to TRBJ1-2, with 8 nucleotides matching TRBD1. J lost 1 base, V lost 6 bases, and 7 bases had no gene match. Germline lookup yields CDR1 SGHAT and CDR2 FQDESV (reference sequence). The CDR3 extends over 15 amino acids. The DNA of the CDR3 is TGTGCCAGCAGTCCGACAGGGGCGCTTAACTATGGCTACACCTTC. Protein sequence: CASSPTGALNYGYTF.

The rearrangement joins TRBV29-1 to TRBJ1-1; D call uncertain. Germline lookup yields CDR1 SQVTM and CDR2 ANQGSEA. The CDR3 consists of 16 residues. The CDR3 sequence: CTYSKLSGRGQPEAFF. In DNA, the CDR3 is TGCACCTACTCAAAACTCTCTGGGAGAGGGCAGCCTGAAGCTTTCTTT.

CDR3 residues: CASSRDSGEQFF. The CDR3 DNA reads TGTGCCAGCAGTCGGGACTCCGGTGAGCAGTTCTTC. The gene calls are TRBV28 and TRBJ2-1, with D perhaps matching TRBD2 (6 bases). From germline, CDR1 is MDHEN and CDR2 SYDVKM. Trimming cost V 5 bases and J 9 bases, with 11 bases left between them. The CDR3 has 12 residues.

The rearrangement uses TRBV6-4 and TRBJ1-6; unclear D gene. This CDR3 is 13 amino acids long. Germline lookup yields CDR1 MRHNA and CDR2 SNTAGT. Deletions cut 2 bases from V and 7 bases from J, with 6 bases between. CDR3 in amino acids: CASSDVENSPLHF. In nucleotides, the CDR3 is TGTGCCAGCAGTGACGTCGAGAATTCACCCCTCCACTTT.

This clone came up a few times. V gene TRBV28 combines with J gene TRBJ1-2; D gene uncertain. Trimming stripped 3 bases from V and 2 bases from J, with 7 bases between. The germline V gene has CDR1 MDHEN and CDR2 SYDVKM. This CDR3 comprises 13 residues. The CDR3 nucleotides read TGTGCCAGCAGTTTGGAGGGAAACTATGGCTACACCTTC. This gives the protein CASSLEGNYGYTF.

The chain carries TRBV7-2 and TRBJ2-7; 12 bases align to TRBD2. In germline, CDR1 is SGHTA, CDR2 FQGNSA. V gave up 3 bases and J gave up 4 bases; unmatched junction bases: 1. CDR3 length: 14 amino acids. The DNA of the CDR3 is TGTGCCAGCAGCTTTCTAGCGGGAGGGTACGAGCAGTACTTC. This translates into CASSFLAGGYEQYF.

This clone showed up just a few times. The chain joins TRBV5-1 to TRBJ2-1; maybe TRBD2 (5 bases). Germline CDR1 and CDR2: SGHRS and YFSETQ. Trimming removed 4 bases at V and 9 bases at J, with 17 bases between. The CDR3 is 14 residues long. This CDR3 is CASSPANEGGEQFF. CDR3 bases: TGCGCCAGCAGCCCGGCGAATGAGGGCGGTGAGCAGTTCTTC.

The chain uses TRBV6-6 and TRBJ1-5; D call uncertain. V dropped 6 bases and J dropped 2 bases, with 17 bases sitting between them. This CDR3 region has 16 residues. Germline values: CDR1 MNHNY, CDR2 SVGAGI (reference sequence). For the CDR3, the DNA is TGTGCCAGCAGCCCTCGACTAGTCGAGGGCAATCAGCCCCAGCATTTT. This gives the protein CASSPRLVEGNQPQHF.

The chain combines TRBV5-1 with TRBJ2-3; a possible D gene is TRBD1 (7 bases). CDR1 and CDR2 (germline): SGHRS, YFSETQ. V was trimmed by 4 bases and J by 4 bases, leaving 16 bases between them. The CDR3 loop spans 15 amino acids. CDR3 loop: CASSVGQWGADTQYF. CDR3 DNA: TGCGCCAGCAGCGTGGGACAGTGGGGGGCAGATACGCAGTATTTT.

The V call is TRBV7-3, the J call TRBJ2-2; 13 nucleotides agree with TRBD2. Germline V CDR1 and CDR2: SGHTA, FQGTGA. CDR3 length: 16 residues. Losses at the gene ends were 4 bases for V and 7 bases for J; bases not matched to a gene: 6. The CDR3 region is CASSSGTSGMGGELFF. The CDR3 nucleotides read TGTGCCAGCAGCTCCGGGACTAGCGGGATGGGCGGGGAGCTGTTTTTT. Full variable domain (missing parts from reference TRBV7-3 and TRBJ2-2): GAGVSQTPSNKVTEKGKYVELRCDPISGHTALYWYRQSLGQGPEFLIYFQGTGAADDSGLPNDRFFAVRPEGSVSTLKIQRTERGDSAVYLCASSSGTSGMGGELFFGEGSRLTVL.

The CDR3 region is CASSLSSGTPGTGELFF. The CDR3 nucleotides read TGCGCCAGCAGCTTGTCTAGCGGGACCCCAGGCACCGGGGAGCTGTTTTTT. This chain joins TRBV5-1 and TRBJ2-2; 9 bases match TRBD2. V lost 1 base, J lost 4 bases, and 8 bases stayed unmatched. Germline-derived CDR1 and CDR2 are SGHRS and YFSETQ. The length of the CDR3 is 17 residues.

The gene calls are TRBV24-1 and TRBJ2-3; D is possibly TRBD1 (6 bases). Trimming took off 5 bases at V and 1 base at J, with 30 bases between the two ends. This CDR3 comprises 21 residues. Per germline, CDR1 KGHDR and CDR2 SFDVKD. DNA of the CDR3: TGTGCCACCAGTGGCTTTACAGGGCATCGAAACGGACGAGTCCGCACAGATACGCAGTATTTT. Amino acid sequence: CATSGFTGHRNGRVRTDTQYF.

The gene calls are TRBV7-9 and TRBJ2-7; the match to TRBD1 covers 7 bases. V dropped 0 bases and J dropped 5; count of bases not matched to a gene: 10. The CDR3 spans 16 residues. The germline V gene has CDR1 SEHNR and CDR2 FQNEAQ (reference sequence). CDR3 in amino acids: CASSLAHQRRGHEQYF. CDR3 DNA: TGTGCCAGCAGCTTAGCGCACCAGCGAAGGGGGCACGAGCAGTACTTC. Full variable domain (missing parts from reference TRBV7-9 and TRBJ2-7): DTGVSQNPRHKITKRGQNVTFRCDPISEHNRLYWYRQTLGQGPEFLTYFQNEAQLEKSRLLSDRFSAERPKGSFSTLEIQRTEQGDSAMYLCASSLAHQRRGHEQYFGPGTRLTVT.